This T cell receptor (beta chain) stems from a study of shared clonotypes between healthy human individuals. Study observations and caveats: Blood was the only sampled material, and tissue repertoires likely differ. A few donors shared around 5% of their naive CD4 clonotypes. The generation probabilities recorded for non-shared clonotypes fell below those of clonotypes shared by all four donors.

Naivety among CD8 cells was defined by CD45RO negativity and positive CCR7 selection, thereby excluding terminally differentiated effector memory CD45RA+ cells. Researchers ran the assay at a deep level. The assay was immunoSEQ multiplex PCR, and TCRdb's table has in-frame clones only and misses some. The profile shows some 2,100,000 clones, roughly 91% of them singletons. For this clone: Antigen: not known.

The CDR3 extends over 17 amino acids. Germline loops: CDR1 SQVTM, CDR2 ANQGSEA. V lost 3 bases and J lost 7, with 25 bases in between. This chain joins TRBV29-1 and TRBJ2-1; TRBD1 or TRBD2 may be the D gene (6 bases each). Sequenced input: naive CD8+ T cells from PBMCs. This clonotype originated in a man between 18 and 29 years old in good health. Some clones in this sample may be carry-over from other donors' samples. The CDR3 region is CSVDHTGWRAFGNEQFF. DNA for the CDR3: TGCAGCGTTGATCACACAGGGTGGAGGGCCTTCGGGAATGAGCAGTTCTTC.